This entry is about one T cell receptor (beta chain). The data were produced by immunoSEQ multiplex PCR, yet TCRdb's version contains in-frame clones alone and is incomplete. This table holds about 380,000 clones, about 96% found once. CDR1 and CDR2 from the germline V gene are SGHDN and FVKESK. This CDR3 has 17 residues. V lost 5 bases, J lost 8 bases, and 17 bases stayed unmatched. This sample was included in a study of shared clonotypes between healthy human individuals. The chain employs TRBV14 and TRBJ1-1; 10 bases agree with TRBD1. Sequencing was performed on memory CD8+ T cells sorted from blood. Subset given: CD45RO+ cells pooled with CCR7-negative TemRA cells. This receptor was taken from a man aged 30 to 45 in good health. The CDR3 coding sequence is TGTGCCAGCAGCTACAGGACAGGGGGTAAAAAATCCTCCGAAGCTTTCTTT. It encodes CASSYRTGGKKSSEAFF.